This TCR beta chain comes out of a study of metastatic and nonmetastatic thyroid tumors. The wider study: Repertoires were compared across blood and tumor or nodule tissue from malignant and benign thyroid patients. Broader study findings: Reports indicated that malignant thyroid tumors showed significantly higher TCR beta diversity than benign nodules did, in blood and tumor.

Until they underwent thyroid surgery, no patient had received any treatment. With 3 bases removed from V and 2 bases from J, the gap between germline ends came to 4 bases. CDR3 length equals 12 residues. CDR1 is MNHNS and CDR2 is SASEGT in the germline V gene. Authors' analysis steps: Between-group CDR3 differences, defined by clinicopathological status, yielded a distant-metastasis classifier for papillary thyroid cancer. TCRdb reanalyzed the PCR reads via MiXCR. The V and J calls shown here were made by TCRdb, not taken from the authors' results. The table lists around 59,000 clones, about 17% of them singletons, with almost 9.5% in the top ten. This clone was detected ten times or more. Its antigen is as yet unknown.

This TCR came from a male donor with papillary thyroid cancer or a benign thyroid nodule (not recorded which). Some clones in this sample may be carry-over from other donors' samples. This chain uses TRBV6-1 with TRBJ1-1; D not resolved. Sequencing used blood. The CDR3 spells CASSDYNTEAFF. CDR3 in DNA: TGTGCCAGCAGTGACTATAACACTGAAGCTTTCTTT.